This TCR beta chain came from a study of T-cell reconstitution after alpha-beta-depleted transplantation in children. Germline CDR1 reads MNHEY; CDR2 reads SMNVEV (reference sequence). The germline V and J ends were trimmed by 5 bases and 12 bases, with 17 bases remaining between them. The CDR3 sequence is 13 residues long. Unique molecular identifiers were incorporated during preparation of the TCRbeta library. From the PCR reads, TCRdb called clonotypes with MiXCR, one entry per CDR3 protein. This table holds about 500,000 distinct CDR3 sequences, around a third found once. This clonotype was recorded a few times.

This TCR was sampled from a human donor who donated a stem cell graft to a child with aplastic anemia. The chain couples TRBV27 to TRBJ2-1; D might be TRBD1 (6 bases). Sequences were derived from PBMCs from the stem cell graft donor, sampled from the stem cell graft. In DNA form, the CDR3 reads TGTGCCAGCAGTCCGAGACAGGAGAGTTTGCAGTTCTTC. Residues: CASSPRQESLQFF.